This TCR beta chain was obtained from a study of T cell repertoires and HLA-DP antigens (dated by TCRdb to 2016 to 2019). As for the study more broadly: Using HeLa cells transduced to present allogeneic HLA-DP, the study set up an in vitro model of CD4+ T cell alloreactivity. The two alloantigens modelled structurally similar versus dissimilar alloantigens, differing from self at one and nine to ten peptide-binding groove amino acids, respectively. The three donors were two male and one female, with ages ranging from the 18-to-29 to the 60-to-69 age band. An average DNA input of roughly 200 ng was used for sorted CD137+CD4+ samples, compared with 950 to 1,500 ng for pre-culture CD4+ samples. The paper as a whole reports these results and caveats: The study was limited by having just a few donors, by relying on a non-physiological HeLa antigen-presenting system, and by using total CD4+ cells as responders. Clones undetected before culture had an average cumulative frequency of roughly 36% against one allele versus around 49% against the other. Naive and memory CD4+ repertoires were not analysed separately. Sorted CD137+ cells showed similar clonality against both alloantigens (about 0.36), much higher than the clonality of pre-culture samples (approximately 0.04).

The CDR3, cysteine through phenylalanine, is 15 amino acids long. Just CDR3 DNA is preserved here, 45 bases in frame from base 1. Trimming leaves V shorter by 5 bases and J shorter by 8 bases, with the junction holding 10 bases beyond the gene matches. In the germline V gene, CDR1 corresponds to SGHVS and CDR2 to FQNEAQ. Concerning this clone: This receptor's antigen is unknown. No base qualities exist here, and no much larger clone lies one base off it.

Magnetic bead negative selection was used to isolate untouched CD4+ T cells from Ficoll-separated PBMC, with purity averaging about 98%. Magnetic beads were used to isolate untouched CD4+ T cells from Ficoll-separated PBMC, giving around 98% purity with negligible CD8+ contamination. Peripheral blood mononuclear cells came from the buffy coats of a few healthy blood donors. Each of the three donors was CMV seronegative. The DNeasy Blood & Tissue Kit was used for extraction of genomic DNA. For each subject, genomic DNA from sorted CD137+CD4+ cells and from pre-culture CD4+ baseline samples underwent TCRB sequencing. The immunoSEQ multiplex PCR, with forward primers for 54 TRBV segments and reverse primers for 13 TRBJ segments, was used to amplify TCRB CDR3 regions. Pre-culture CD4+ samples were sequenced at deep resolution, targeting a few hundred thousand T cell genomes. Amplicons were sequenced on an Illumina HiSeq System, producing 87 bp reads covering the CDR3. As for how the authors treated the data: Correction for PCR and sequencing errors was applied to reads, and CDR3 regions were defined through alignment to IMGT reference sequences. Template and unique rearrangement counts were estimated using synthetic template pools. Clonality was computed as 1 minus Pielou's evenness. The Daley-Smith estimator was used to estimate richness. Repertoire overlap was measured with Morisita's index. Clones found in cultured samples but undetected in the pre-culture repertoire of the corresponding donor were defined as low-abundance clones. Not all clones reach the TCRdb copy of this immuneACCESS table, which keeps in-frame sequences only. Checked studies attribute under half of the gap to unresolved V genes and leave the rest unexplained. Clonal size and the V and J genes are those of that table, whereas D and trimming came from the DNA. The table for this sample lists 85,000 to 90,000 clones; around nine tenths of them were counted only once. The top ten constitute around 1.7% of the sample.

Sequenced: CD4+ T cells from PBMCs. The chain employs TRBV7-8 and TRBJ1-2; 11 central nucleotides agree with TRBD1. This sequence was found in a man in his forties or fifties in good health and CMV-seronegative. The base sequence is TGTGCCAGCAGCCTAAGGACAGGGGGCGAGGTGGGCTACACCTTC. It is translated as CASSLRTGGEVGYTF.